This note documents a single TCR beta chain sequence. The antigen is unknown. The V gene lost 0 bases and the J gene lost 6 bases, with 9 bases spanning the gap. The CDR3 covers 13 residues. CDR1 is MNHEY, CDR2 SVGAGI, per germline. Expressed TCRB transcripts got sequenced, as all isolated RNA was reverse transcribed. Clones were read by immunoSEQ multiplex PCR, and TCRdb kept only the in-frame ones, dropping some. Of 160,000 or so clones listed, just over 9% are singletons. The data are from a study of beta chain features in type 1 diabetes. Points from the study as a whole: A pattern of fewer insertions and more deletions at VDJ junctions was seen in type 1 diabetes patients.

This chain connects TRBV6-5 to TRBJ2-7; D is undetermined. Sequencing was carried out using central memory CD4+ T cells from blood. This receptor was obtained from a young woman in good health. CDR3 DNA: TGTGCCAGCAGTTACTCCAGTCTAGGCGAGCAGTACTTC. Protein: CASSYSSLGEQYF.